The 25 T cell receptor beta chains below all came from one sample that was sequenced in a study of cytomegalovirus exposure and HLA in healthy donors (dated by TCRdb to 2017 to 2019). The library was generated by the immunoSEQ multiplex PCR assay. The table was pulled from immuneACCESS by TCRdb, which kept in-frame rearrangements only. Such tables lose some clones; where checked, under half of the loss comes from unresolved V genes, and the rest has no known cause. Within this sample are about 160,000 clones, with roughly nine tenths of them counted one time only. 10% of the sample belongs to the ten largest clones. Material: PBMCs. All receptors come from a young woman in good health and CMV-seropositive.

The chain carries TRBV19 and TRBJ2-3; no clear D gene. The germline gives CDR1 LNHDA, CDR2 SQIVND (reference sequence). Between the trimmed V and J ends, which lost 7 bases and 0 bases, there was a span of 11 bases. The CDR3 contains 14 residues. In DNA form, the CDR3 reads TGTGCCAGTAAGAACAGAGCTAGCACAGATACGCAGTATTTT. Translating it yields CASKNRASTDTQYF.

The V call is TRBV7-9, the J call TRBJ1-2; 7 nucleotides match TRBD1. The junction had 9 bases not matched to a gene; V was cut back by 0 bases and J by 8 bases. Germline CDR1 SEHNR, CDR2 FQNEAQ (reference sequence). This CDR3 spans 15 amino acids. In DNA form, the CDR3 reads TGTGCCAGCAGCTTAGCTTACAGGGGTTTGGGGGGCTACACCTTC. Translation: CASSLAYRGLGGYTF.

The genes are TRBV11-2 and TRBJ2-7, with D hard to call. Between the trimmed V and J ends, which lost 1 base and 2 bases, there was a span of 6 bases. Germline V lookup: CDR1 SGHAT, CDR2 FQNNGV. The CDR3 spans 13 residues. The CDR3 DNA reads TGTGCCAGCAGCTTAGTTGTCGCCTACGAGCAGTACTTC. Amino acids: CASSLVVAYEQYF.

The chain joins TRBV28 to TRBJ2-5; D uncertain. The CDR3 has 13 residues. The germline V gene encodes CDR1 MDHEN and CDR2 SYDVKM. Trimming removed 7 bases at V and 2 bases at J, with 11 bases between. CDR3 sequence reads: CASNAGAQETQYF. The CDR3 nucleotides read TGTGCCAGCAACGCAGGCGCTCAAGAGACCCAGTACTTC.

This clone was seen more than once but under ten times. The chain couples TRBV2 to TRBJ1-5; weak D call: TRBD1 (5 bases). Germline V lookup: CDR1 SNHLY, CDR2 FYNNEI. V was cut by 7 bases and J by 3 bases, with 10 bases left in between. The CDR3 covers 13 residues. The CDR3 sequence: CASTGGTNQPQHF. CDR3 coding DNA: TGTGCCAGCACCGGCGGGACCAATCAGCCCCAGCATTTT.

The chain links TRBV30 to TRBJ2-5; TRBD2 agrees at 9 bases. After removal of 5 bases from V and 5 bases from J, the junction contained 12 bases not matched to a gene. In germline, CDR1 is GTSNPN, CDR2 SVGIG (reference sequence). CDR3 size: 15 residues. In DNA, the CDR3 is TGTGCCTGGGAAGCCGGGACTAGCCCTGGCGAGACCCAGTACTTC. Protein product: CAWEAGTSPGETQYF.

The chain has TRBV7-8 and TRBJ2-7; 7 positions match TRBD1. V gave up 5 bases and J gave up 6 bases; unmatched junction bases: 7. CDR3 size: 13 residues. Germline CDR1 and CDR2: SGHVS and FQNEAQ. Here the CDR3 reads CASSADRAREQYF. The CDR3 bases are TGTGCCAGCAGCGCCGACAGGGCGCGCGAGCAGTACTTC.

V is TRBV30 and J is TRBJ2-7, with D possibly being TRBD1 (6 bases). CDR1 is GTSNPN, CDR2 SVGIG, per germline (reference sequence). Trimming cost V 2 bases and J 0 bases, with 11 bases left between them. This CDR3 is built from 14 residues. The chain's CDR3 is CAWSWGPRSYEQYF. In DNA form, the CDR3 reads TGTGCCTGGAGTTGGGGGCCACGCTCCTACGAGCAGTACTTC.

The chain employs TRBV4-1 and TRBJ2-1; 15 bases map to TRBD2. V lost 4 bases and J lost 7; bases outside the gene matches: 8. The CDR3 loop spans 17 amino acids. Germline CDR1 MGHRA, CDR2 YSYEKL. This CDR3 reads CASSRGLAGGGLNEQFF. As DNA, the CDR3 is TGCGCCAGCAGCCGCGGACTAGCGGGAGGGGGTCTGAATGAGCAGTTCTTC.

This chain joins TRBV10-1 and TRBJ1-1; the match to TRBD1 covers 7 bases. The length of the CDR3 is 14 residues. Trimming removed 6 bases from V and 0 bases from J; junction bases left unmatched: 4. From germline, CDR1 is WNHNN and CDR2 SYGVQD (reference sequence). CDR3 residues: CASSRDSMNTEAFF. The CDR3 DNA is TGCGCCAGCAGCCGGGACAGCATGAACACTGAAGCTTTCTTT.

This clone has a handful of counts. This chain uses TRBV7-8 with TRBJ2-3, with 7 bases lining up with TRBD2. This CDR3 comprises 18 residues. V gave up 3 bases and J gave up 0 bases; unmatched junction bases: 12. Germline assignment: CDR1 SGHVS and CDR2 FQNEAQ. The DNA for the CDR3 is TGTGCCAGCAGCTTCCAATCGAGGAGCGGGGCAAGCACAGATACGCAGTATTTT. Protein sequence: CASSFQSRSGASTDTQYF.

The CDR3 here is CASSLGGGDSYNEQFF. In DNA form, the CDR3 reads TGTGCCAGCAGCCTTGGGGGCGGCGACTCCTACAATGAGCAGTTCTTC. This sequence joins TRBV7-9 and TRBJ2-1; tentative D call: TRBD1 (6 bases). Trimming left V 5 bases short and J 0 bases short, with 14 bases between. The CDR3 loop spans 16 amino acids. Germline values: CDR1 SEHNR, CDR2 FQNEAQ (reference sequence).

The rearrangement uses TRBV6-5 and TRBJ2-7; a possible D gene is TRBD2 (6 bases). Germline V gene sequence: CDR1 MNHEY, CDR2 SVGAGI. Trimming took off 5 bases at V and 0 bases at J, with 14 bases between the two ends. CDR3 length: 15 amino acids. The CDR3 region has the DNA TGTGCCAGCAGTGCCCTGGGGGGAATCTCCTACGAGCAGTACTTC. This sequence encodes CASSALGGISYEQYF.

This clone was seen only once. V gene TRBV5-4 combines with J gene TRBJ2-2; tentative D call: TRBD1 (5 bases). The CDR3 contains 16 residues. Trimming cost V 0 bases and J 1 base, with 10 bases left between them. Germline V gene sequence: CDR1 SGHNT, CDR2 YYREEE (reference sequence). This CDR3 is CASSLGRGMNTGELFF. Here the CDR3 DNA reads TGTGCCAGCAGCTTGGGAAGGGGAATGAACACCGGGGAGCTGTTTTTT.

The CDR3 sequence is CASSLGLAEYEQYF. In nucleotides, the CDR3 is TGTGCCAGCAGCTTAGGGCTAGCAGAGTACGAGCAGTACTTC. The rearrangement uses TRBV7-8 and TRBJ2-7; TRBD2 might be the D (5 bases). This CDR3 contains 14 residues. Germline V gene data show CDR1 as SGHVS and CDR2 as FQNEAQ. Trimming cost V 1 base and J 4 bases, with 11 bases left between them.

The chain employs TRBV7-9 and TRBJ1-1; the D gene is possibly TRBD1 (6 bases). The germline V gene encodes CDR1 SEHNR and CDR2 FQNEAQ (reference sequence). This CDR3 has 14 amino acids. V gave up 5 bases and J gave up 1 base, with 11 bases separating them. CDR3 region: CASSRGRGNTEAFF. CDR3 coding DNA: TGTGCCAGCAGCCGAGGCAGGGGGAACACTGAAGCTTTCTTT.

V usage is TRBV15 and J usage is TRBJ1-5, with D possibly TRBD1 on 5 matching bases. The CDR3 spans 15 residues. The V gene lost 4 bases and the J gene lost 7 bases, with 17 bases spanning the gap. Germline CDR1 reads LNHNV; CDR2 reads YYDKDF (reference sequence). This chain's CDR3 is CATSMGQGLTQPQHF. CDR3 sequence (DNA): TGTGCCACCAGCATGGGGCAGGGTTTGACACAGCCCCAGCATTTT.

This chain connects TRBV2 to TRBJ2-1; perhaps TRBD2 as D (5 bases). Germline CDR1 and CDR2: SNHLY and FYNNEI. V lost 3 bases to trimming and J lost 11 bases, with 14 bases between them. This CDR3 spans 13 amino acids. CDR3 amino acids: CASSDQAVQKQFF. DNA of the CDR3: TGTGCCAGCAGTGATCAAGCGGTGCAAAAGCAGTTCTTC.

The chain couples TRBV9 to TRBJ2-3; maybe TRBD1 (7 bases). This CDR3 has 17 amino acids. Germline V gene lookup returns CDR1 SGDLS and CDR2 YYNGEE. V was cut by 0 bases and J by 0 bases, with 14 bases left in between. For the CDR3, the DNA is TGTGCCAGCAGCGTAGAGCCAGGGGGGCCTAGCACAGATACGCAGTATTTT. This codes for CASSVEPGGPSTDTQYF. The variable domain in full, completed from reference TRBV9 and TRBJ2-3, reads DSGVTQTPKHLITATGQRVTLRCSPRSGDLSVYWYQQSLDQGLQFLIQYYNGEERAKGNILERFSAQQFPDLHSELNLSSLELGDSALYFCASSVEPGGPSTDTQYFGPGTRLTVL.

This clone was detected a few times. The chain uses TRBV5-1 and TRBJ1-4; weak D call: TRBD1 (5 bases). In germline, CDR1 is SGHRS, CDR2 YFSETQ. This CDR3 comprises 13 residues. The germline V and J ends were trimmed by 5 bases and 6 bases, with 11 bases remaining between them. The CDR3, as DNA: TGCGCCAGCAGGCGGGGGTCCGATGAAAAACTGTTTTTT. Encoded protein: CASRRGSDEKLFF.

J is TRBJ2-5 and V is TRBV6-5; D possibly corresponds to TRBD1 (7 bases). Germline V gene lookup returns CDR1 MNHEY and CDR2 SVGAGI. The CDR3 has 14 residues. The V end was cut by 2 bases, the J end by 5 bases, with 12 bases between. DNA for the CDR3: TGTGCCAGCAGTTACAGACCAGGGGGGGAGACCCAGTACTTC. Translated, it gives CASSYRPGGETQYF.

This chain joins TRBV7-2 and TRBJ2-7; maybe TRBD2 (6 bases). In germline, CDR1 is SGHTA, CDR2 FQGNSA. With 1 base removed from V and 0 bases from J, the gap between germline ends came to 13 bases. The CDR3 spans 16 residues. CDR3 DNA sequence: TGTGCCAGCAGCTTAGACGTGGCGGGGAACTCCTACGAGCAGTACTTC. Translation: CASSLDVAGNSYEQYF.

The rearrangement joins TRBV29-1 to TRBJ2-1; D is unresolved. CDR3 size: 11 residues. Germline V lookup: CDR1 SQVTM, CDR2 ANQGSEA. Trimming stripped 7 bases from V and 6 bases from J, with 10 bases between. The CDR3 DNA is TGCAGCGCATTTAAAGCCAATGAGCAGTTCTTC. This codes for CSAFKANEQFF.

The rearrangement links TRBV29-1 to TRBJ1-1; D gene ambiguous. V was pared by 6 bases and J by 4 bases, with 15 bases between. Per germline, CDR1 SQVTM and CDR2 ANQGSEA. The CDR3 covers 13 residues. The CDR3 bases are TGCAGCGTCCTCATGGGGAGAACCACTGAAGCTTTCTTT. Residues: CSVLMGRTTEAFF.

The chain joins TRBV7-3 to TRBJ2-1; 8 bases line up with TRBD2. CDR3 length equals 16 residues. The germline V gene encodes CDR1 SGHTA and CDR2 FQGTGA. V trimming: 6 bases; J trimming: 0 bases; junction bases outside the gene matches: 7. The DNA of the CDR3 is TGTGCCAGCAGTCCCTGGGCGGGAGGCTCCTACAATGAGCAGTTCTTC. Translated, it gives CASSPWAGGSYNEQFF.